This T cell receptor (beta chain) comes out of a study of prognosis after radiotherapy for stage I lung cancer. This clonotype occurred many times. Genomic DNA was the source, and TCR beta CDR3 was amplified from it by two-round multiplex PCR. The first PCR round targeted every TRBV and TRBJ gene with specific primers. One entry per CDR3 protein, called by TCRdb with MiXCR from the multiplex PCR reads. Here the sample spans 15,000 or so distinct CDR3 sequences, less than 40% being singletons. The V end was cut by 0 bases, the J end by 0 bases, with 6 bases between. CDR3 length equals 15 residues. From germline, CDR1 is LNHDA and CDR2 SQIVND (reference sequence).

This sequence joins TRBV19 and TRBJ1-5; TRBD1 is a possible D gene (5 bases). The sample in question was PBMCs, obtained before or after stereotactic body radiation therapy (not recorded which). The source is a donor over 45 with non-small cell lung cancer. The CDR3 DNA sequence: TGTGCCAGTAGTATAGAGACAGTTAGCAATCAGCCCCAGCATTTT. It encodes CASSIETVSNQPQHF.